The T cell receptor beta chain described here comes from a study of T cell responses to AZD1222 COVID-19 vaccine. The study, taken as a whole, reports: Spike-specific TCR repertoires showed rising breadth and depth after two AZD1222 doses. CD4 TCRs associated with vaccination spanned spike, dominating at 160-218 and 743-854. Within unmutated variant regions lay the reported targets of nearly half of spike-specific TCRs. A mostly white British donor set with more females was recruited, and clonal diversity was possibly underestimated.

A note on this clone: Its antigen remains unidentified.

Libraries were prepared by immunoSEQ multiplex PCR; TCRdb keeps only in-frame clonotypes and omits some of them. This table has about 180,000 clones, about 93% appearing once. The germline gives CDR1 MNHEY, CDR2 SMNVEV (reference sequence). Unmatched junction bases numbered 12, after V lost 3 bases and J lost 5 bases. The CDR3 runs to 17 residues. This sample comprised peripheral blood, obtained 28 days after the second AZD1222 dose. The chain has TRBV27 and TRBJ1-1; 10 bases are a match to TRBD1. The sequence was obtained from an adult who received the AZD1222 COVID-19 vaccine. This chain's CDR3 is CASSFLRMGQGRTEAFF. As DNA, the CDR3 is TGTGCCAGCAGTTTCCTTCGGATGGGACAGGGGAGGACTGAAGCTTTCTTT.